This T cell receptor (beta chain) was documented in a study of vaccination effects on CD4 cells after COVID-19 (dated 2022 in TCRdb). Study-wide context: Each participant received two doses of an mRNA SARS-CoV-2 vaccine, either BNT162b2 or mRNA-1273. SARS-CoV-2 spike-specific CD4+ TCR repertoires from before and after mRNA vaccination were compared in COVID-19 convalescent patients and in infection-naive vaccine recipients. Altogether, 10 COVID-19 convalescent patients and a handful of SARS-CoV-2-naive healthy vaccine recipients made up the full study. In the study, cultures from other donors were sequenced using the Oncomine TCR Beta short-read assay on an Illumina iSeq 100. Paper-wide results and their limitations: The study was limited by a small number of convalescent patients, and early post-infection timepoints were lacking. At late post-vaccination timepoints, both infection-induced and vaccine-induced clones showed marked clonal contraction, consistent with waning T cell responses. In healthy vaccine recipients, vaccine-induced clones were almost all SARS-CoV-2 mono-reactive, with only 1 of 255 cross-reactive with common cold coronaviruses.

To identify antigen-specific CD4+ T cell clonotypes by their expansion, the ViraFEST assay first stimulated PBMC with viral peptide pools and then applied TCR sequencing. After less than 13 days of culture, CD4+ T cells were isolated with the EasySep CD4+ T cell isolation kit. The absence of prior SARS-CoV-2 infection in healthy vaccine recipients was confirmed by negative nucleocapsid antibodies before and after vaccination. Around 2 million PBMC per well were cultured in IMDM with roughly 5% human AB serum, 7.5 to 10 IU/ml IL-2 and gentamicin, plus 10 ug/ml peptides. Half of the culture medium was replaced with fresh IL-2-containing medium on days 3 and 7. Unless noted otherwise, every peptide stimulation condition was grown in triplicate wells. Using Ficoll-Paque Plus gradient centrifugation, PBMC were separated from whole blood and then either used fresh or cryopreserved at -140C. Overlapping peptide pools spanned the spike proteins of SARS-CoV-2 and the common cold coronaviruses HCoV-NL63, HCoV-OC43 and HCoV-229E. Genomic DNA was extracted from cultured CD4+ T cells with the QIAamp micro DNA kit.

There are 17 amino acids in the CDR3, from cysteine to phenylalanine inclusive. Solely the CDR3 DNA is kept, with 51 bases framed from the first base. CDR1 and CDR2 were assigned from the germline V gene (reference sequence) as MNHNY and SVGAGI. Trimming removed 5 bases from V and 0 bases from J, leaving 17 bases between the germline ends. Receptor libraries were prepared by the immunoSEQ multiplex PCR assay. DNA from the cultured and isolated CD4+ T cells underwent TCR beta CDR3 sequencing. Regarding the original processing steps: Non-productive TCR sequences were removed and reads were trimmed to the CDR3 region, keeping CDR3s of at least 7 amino acids. Antigen-specific clonotypes were identified with the MANAFEST web app by comparing expansion in peptide wells against reference cultures. Positive clones required FDR<0.05 expansion versus reference and all other wells, odds ratio above 5, and frequency above 0.1% in two replicate wells. Cross-reactive clonotypes were defined as significantly expanded in SARS-CoV-2 spike wells and in at least one common cold coronavirus spike condition. CDR3 similarity was assessed by Levenshtein distance with the stringdist R package, and unrooted trees were built with ape in R 3.6.1. TCRdb carries this immuneACCESS record with in-frame sequences only. Its versions omit some clonotypes, under half of them owing to an unresolved V gene in the studies checked, with the rest unexplained. V, J and clone size reflect that table, while D and trimming were determined from the DNA. The sample data list some 77,000 clones, and approximately 70% of these were observed just once. The ten top clones hold approximately 3.8% of the sample.

As concerns this clone: What this receptor recognizes is not known. No base qualities exist here, and no much larger clone lies one base off it.

Sequenced material: CD4+ T cells from PBMCs cultured with HCoV-OC43 spike peptides, taken before COVID-19 vaccination. The cell subset or site tag for this specimen amounts to: HCoV-OC43 spike overlapping peptide pool stimulation. The chain is assembled from TRBV6-6 and TRBJ1-5; the best D guess is TRBD1, with 5 bases matching. The clonotype comes from a human donor who received a COVID-19 vaccine. Here is the DNA: TGTGCCAGCAGTCCGGGACGGTATTTGCATAGCAATCAGCCCCAGCATTTT. Its amino acids are CASSPGRYLHSNQPQHF.